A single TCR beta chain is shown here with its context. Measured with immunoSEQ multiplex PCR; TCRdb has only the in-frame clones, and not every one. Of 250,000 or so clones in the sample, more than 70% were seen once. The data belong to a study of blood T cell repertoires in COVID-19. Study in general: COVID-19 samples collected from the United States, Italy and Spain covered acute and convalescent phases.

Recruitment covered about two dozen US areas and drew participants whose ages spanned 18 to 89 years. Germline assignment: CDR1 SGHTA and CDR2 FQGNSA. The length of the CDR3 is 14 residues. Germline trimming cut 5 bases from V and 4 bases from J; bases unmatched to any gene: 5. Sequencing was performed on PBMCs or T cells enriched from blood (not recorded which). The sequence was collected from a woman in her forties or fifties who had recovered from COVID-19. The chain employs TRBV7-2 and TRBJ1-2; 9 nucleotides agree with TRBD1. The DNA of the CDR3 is TGTGCCAGCAGCCCGGACAGGGGAGGCTATGGCTACACCTTC. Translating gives CASSPDRGGYGYTF. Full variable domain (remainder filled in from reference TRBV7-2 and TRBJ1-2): GAGVSQSPSNKVTEKGKDVELRCDPISGHTALYWYRQSLGQGLEFLIYFQGNSAPDKSGLPSDRFSAERTGGSVSTLTIQRTQQEDSAVYLCASSPDRGGYGYTFGSGTRLTVV.